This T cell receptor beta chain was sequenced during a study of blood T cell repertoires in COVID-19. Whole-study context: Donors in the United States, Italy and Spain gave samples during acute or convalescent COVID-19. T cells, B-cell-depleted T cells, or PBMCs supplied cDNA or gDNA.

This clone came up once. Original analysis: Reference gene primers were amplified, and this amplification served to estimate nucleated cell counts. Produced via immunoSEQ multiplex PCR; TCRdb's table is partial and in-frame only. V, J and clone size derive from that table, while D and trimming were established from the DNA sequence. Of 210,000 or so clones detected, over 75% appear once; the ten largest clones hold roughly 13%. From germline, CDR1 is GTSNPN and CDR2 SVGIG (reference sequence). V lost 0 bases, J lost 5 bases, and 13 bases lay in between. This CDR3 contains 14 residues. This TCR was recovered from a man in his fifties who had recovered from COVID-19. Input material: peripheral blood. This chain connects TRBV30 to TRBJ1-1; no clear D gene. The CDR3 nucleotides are TGTGCCTGGAGTGTACCGGGTTTTGTAACTGAAGCTTTCTTT. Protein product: CAWSVPGFVTEAFF.